The entry below describes one TCR beta chain. The antigen remains unidentified. Healthy bone marrow donors made up the donor group. This sample stems from a study of cytomegalovirus exposure and HLA in healthy donors. PCR used 60 Vbeta primers and 13 Jbeta primers. This table comes from immunoSEQ multiplex PCR, and its TCRdb copy is limited to in-frame clones, with some not included. The sample contains fewer than 120,000 clones, around 85% of which appear only once. This CDR3 has 14 residues. V was shortened by 6 bases and J by 10 bases, with 16 bases between the two germline ends. Germline V CDR1 and CDR2: LGHNA, YNFKEQ. Findings of the study overall: Excluded: some indistinguishable V segments such as TRBV6-2 and TRBV6-3. The authors judged a highly shared variant cluster likely a sequencing artifact. Follow-up analysis later connected one missense variant in DCLRE1C with trimming of TCR beta V- and J-genes.

This clonotype was obtained from a man aged 40-55 years in good health and CMV-seronegative. Sequencing was done on a sample of PBMCs. The chain joins TRBV4-2 to TRBJ1-6, with D tentatively TRBD1 (6 bases). CDR3 sequence reads: CASRKTDSSSPLHF. CDR3 in DNA: TGTGCCAGCAGAAAGACGGACAGTTCCTCACCCCTCCACTTT.